Listed here is a single T cell receptor (beta chain). The protocol was immunoSEQ multiplex PCR, while the TCRdb copy is restricted to in-frame clones and leaves out a portion. The table shows roughly 70,000 clones, with about 88% occurring only once. These data are taken from a study of blood T cell repertoires in COVID-19. The material sequenced was peripheral blood. This receptor was obtained from a man aged 65 to 79 with active COVID-19.

CDR3 residues: CASSPTGGEQYF. DNA for the CDR3: TGTGCCAGCAGCCCTACCGGGGGCGAGCAGTACTTC. The V gene is TRBV7-8, the J gene TRBJ2-7; D may be TRBD2 (6 bases). CDR1 SGHVS and CDR2 FQNEAQ come from the germline V gene. The CDR3 runs to 12 residues. Trimming removed 5 bases from V and 6 bases from J, with 11 bases in between.